Given below is one TCR beta chain in context. Antigen: not known. Germline V lookup: CDR1 SGHRS, CDR2 YFSETQ. This CDR3 is 14 amino acids long. Trimming took 1 base from V and 3 from J; bases not matched to a gene: 3. The data are from a study of shared clonotypes between healthy human individuals. Study background: Donors were two women and three men aged 18 to 49. General study findings and limits: Sharing of clonotypes among donors was expected to vary with sequencing depth.

Deep was the level used in running the assay. Produced via immunoSEQ multiplex PCR; TCRdb's table is partial and in-frame only. The sample holds 2 million to 2.5 million clones, roughly 95% seen once. The naive CD8 fraction comprised CD45RO-negative cells positively selected for CCR7 and excluded terminally differentiated effector memory CD45RA+ cells. The J gene is TRBJ2-7, the V gene TRBV5-1, with 8 bases matching TRBD1. This receptor was taken from a man younger than 35 in good health. The sample consisted of naive CD8+ T cells sorted from blood. CDR3 bases: TGCGCCAGCAGCTTGTCAGGGGGCTTCTACGAGCAGTACTTC. Translation gives CASSLSGGFYEQYF.